These 18 T cell receptor beta chains came from one sample sequenced in a study of T cell responses to AZD1222 COVID-19 vaccine. The assay was immunoSEQ multiplex PCR, and TCRdb's table has in-frame clones only and misses some. The sample has approximately 150,000 clones; 80% to 95% are singletons. The input for sequencing was peripheral blood, taken on day 0 of AZD1222 vaccination. The receptors derive from an adult in good health.

CDR3 DNA: TGTGCCAGCAGCTTAGGACCCGCCCAGCAGTTCTTC. Its protein is CASSLGPAQQFF. The rearrangement links TRBV7-2 to TRBJ2-1, with unresolved D. The CDR3 consists of 12 residues. The V gene's germline CDR1 is SGHTA and CDR2 FQGNSA. V was shortened by 1 base and J by 11 bases, with 9 bases between the two germline ends.

The genes are TRBV6-5 and TRBJ2-1; 12 bases agree with TRBD2. The V and J ends lost 7 bases and 4 bases, in that order; junction bases with no gene match: 5. Germline loops: CDR1 MNHEY, CDR2 SVGAGI. The CDR3 is made up of 15 amino acids. Here the CDR3 reads CASKTTSGSYNEQFF. The CDR3 region has the DNA TGTGCCAGCAAAACGACTAGCGGGAGTTACAATGAGCAGTTCTTC.

The V gene is TRBV4-1, the J gene TRBJ2-7; possible D gene TRBD1, 6 bases. There are 16 residues in the CDR3. CDR1 MGHRA and CDR2 YSYEKL come from the germline V gene. V shed 4 bases and J shed 2 bases, with 18 bases lying between them. The CDR3 protein is CASSRVGTLLPYEQYF. DNA of the CDR3: TGCGCCAGCAGCCGAGTCGGGACACTTTTACCCTACGAGCAGTACTTC.

The chain employs TRBV29-1 and TRBJ2-7, with no clear D. The CDR3 totals 13 residues. Germline V gene data show CDR1 as SQVTM and CDR2 as ANQGSEA. Trimming shortened V by 6 bases and J by 3 bases, and 15 bases separated the two germline ends. The DNA of the CDR3 is TGCAGCGTATTTGTCGGCGGCCTCTACGAGCAGTACTTC. Amino acids: CSVFVGGLYEQYF.

This clone was counted once. The chain carries TRBV3-1 (or the pseudogene TRBV3-2) and TRBJ1-2; D is unresolved. Trimming stripped 2 bases from V and 0 bases from J, with 10 bases between. The germline V gene has CDR1 LGHDT and CDR2 YNNKEL (reference sequence). The CDR3 has 15 amino acids. CDR3 in DNA: TGTGCCAGCAGCCAATCTGACGGAGCTAACTATGGCTACACCTTC. Its protein is CASSQSDGANYGYTF.

The CDR3 here is CASSPRTSGGPHTQYF. The CDR3 DNA reads TGTGCCAGCAGCCCACGGACTAGCGGGGGCCCTCATACGCAGTATTTT. The genes are TRBV11-3 and TRBJ2-3; TRBD2 matches 13 bases. From germline, CDR1 is SGHNT and CDR2 YENEEA. V shed 5 bases and J 7 bases; nucleotides not matched to a gene: 9. The CDR3 is 16 amino acids.

The V gene is TRBV6-1, the J gene TRBJ2-5; D is perhaps TRBD1 (6 bases). The CDR3 length is 17 residues. Trimming took 1 base from V and 5 from J, leaving 20 bases between them. Germline CDR1 is MNHNS and CDR2 is SASEGT. The CDR3 coding sequence is TGTGCCAGCAGTGAAGTCACAGGGTCTCCGGTGTTTGAGACCCAGTACTTC. It is translated as CASSEVTGSPVFETQYF.

This chain connects TRBV19 to TRBJ1-1; D might be TRBD1 (6 bases). CDR1 LNHDA and CDR2 SQIVND come from the germline V gene (reference sequence). This CDR3 has 17 residues. V dropped 0 bases and J dropped 2 bases, with 16 bases sitting between them. The CDR3 DNA sequence: TGTGCCAGTAGTATAGATCGGTTCAGGGGCCACAACACTGAAGCTTTCTTT. Translation gives CASSIDRFRGHNTEAFF.

V and J are TRBV28 and TRBJ2-1; weak D call: TRBD1 (6 bases). CDR3 length: 16 residues. V lost 7 bases and J 4 bases, leaving 20 bases between the germline ends. The germline V gene encodes CDR1 MDHEN and CDR2 SYDVKM. The CDR3 is CASNIGGSNLYNEQFF. CDR3 DNA: TGTGCCAGCAACATAGGGGGTTCCAACCTTTACAATGAGCAGTTCTTC.

V and J are TRBV10-2 and TRBJ2-7, with D hard to call. V lost 4 bases and J lost 4, with 11 bases in between. In germline, CDR1 is WSHSY, CDR2 SAAADI. The CDR3 covers 13 residues. The chain's CDR3 is CASSGEFLYEQYF. The CDR3 DNA follows: TGCGCCAGCAGTGGTGAGTTCCTGTACGAGCAGTACTTC.

This rearrangement joins TRBV3-1 (or the pseudogene TRBV3-2) to TRBJ1-1; D ambiguous. V shed 1 base and J shed 3 bases, with 3 bases lying between them. Germline-derived CDR1 and CDR2 are LGHDT and YNNKEL (reference sequence). The CDR3 totals 12 residues. The CDR3 nucleotides read TGTGCCAGCAGCCAAGCAGACACTGAAGCTTTCTTT. Residues: CASSQADTEAFF.

This clone has just a few counts. V is TRBV11-2 and J is TRBJ2-1; a weak D match, TRBD2 (7 bases). CDR1 is SGHAT, CDR2 FQNNGV, per germline. The CDR3 loop spans 15 amino acids. Between the trimmed V and J ends, which lost 2 bases and 5 bases, there was a span of 13 bases. DNA of the CDR3: TGTGCCAGCAGCTTAACGGGGGGCATAAACAATGAGCAGTTCTTC. This translates into CASSLTGGINNEQFF.

V and J are TRBV27 and TRBJ1-6, with D uncertain. With 3 bases removed from V and 8 bases from J, the gap between germline ends came to 5 bases. This CDR3 is 12 amino acids long. In germline, CDR1 is MNHEY, CDR2 SMNVEV (reference sequence). CDR3 bases: TGTGCCAGCAGTTTCCTTGATTCACCCCTCCACTTT. Protein sequence: CASSFLDSPLHF.

This clone is a singleton in its sample. This chain joins TRBV5-5 and TRBJ1-2; the D is unclear. The germline V gene encodes CDR1 SGHKS and CDR2 YYEKEE (reference sequence). The V gene lost 5 bases and the J gene lost 1 base, with 15 bases spanning the gap. The CDR3 runs to 15 residues. The CDR3 region is CASRREVGVNYGYTF. The CDR3, as DNA: TGTGCCAGCAGGAGAGAGGTTGGAGTTAACTATGGCTACACCTTC.

The chain joins TRBV7-2 to TRBJ2-3, with TRBD2 matching over 9 bases. V shed 5 bases, J shed 5 bases, and the junction held 11 bases outside the gene matches. The CDR3 length is 16 residues. Looked up from germline, CDR1 is SGHTA and CDR2 is FQGNSA. CDR3 bases: TGTGCCAGCAGCCCTGTGGCGGGGGGGGCGGGAGATACGCAGTATTTT. Translating gives CASSPVAGGAGDTQYF.

This chain uses TRBV25-1 with TRBJ2-7; D is possibly TRBD1 (5 bases). The CDR3 sequence is 13 residues long. The germline CDR1 and CDR2 sequences are MGHDK and SYGVNS. Trimming cost V 6 bases and J 7 bases, with 16 bases left between them. This chain's CDR3 is CASSNRGSGEQYF. The CDR3 nucleotides are TGTGCCAGCAGCAATAGGGGTTCTGGTGAGCAGTACTTC.

The genes are TRBV5-4 and TRBJ2-5; D is undetermined. Germline V gene lookup returns CDR1 SGHNT and CDR2 YYREEE (reference sequence). Deletions cut 3 bases from V and 4 bases from J, with 10 bases between. This CDR3 is built from 13 residues. The CDR3 bases are TGTGCCAGCAGCTCCACCAGCTTAGAGACCCAGTACTTC. It encodes CASSSTSLETQYF.

The chain employs TRBV7-3 and TRBJ2-3; TRBD1 matches 8 bases. Looked up from germline, CDR1 is SGHTA and CDR2 is FQGTGA. J lost 1 base, V lost 4 bases, and 1 base had no gene match. The CDR3 is made up of 14 amino acids. The CDR3 region is CASSSGQGTDTQYF. CDR3 sequence (DNA): TGTGCCAGCAGCTCGGGACAGGGCACAGATACGCAGTATTTT.